This T cell receptor beta chain was sequenced during a study of long-term antiretroviral therapy in people with HIV. Whole-study results and caveats: ART adherence was not documented, and neither viral resistance nor therapy changes had any data.

Worth noting for this clone: What it binds is not known.

Version v3.0 of the immunoSEQ assay ran at survey level. This table comes from immunoSEQ multiplex PCR, and its TCRdb copy is limited to in-frame clones, with some not included. The data show some 14,000 clones, roughly 83% seen once. The V gene's germline CDR1 is SGHRS and CDR2 YFSETQ. The CDR3 extends over 16 amino acids. Trimming removed 2 bases from V and 6 bases from J; junction bases left unmatched: 14. The sequence was obtained from a man aged 40-50 years with HIV. The chain has TRBV5-1 and TRBJ2-7, with TRBD2 matching 7 bases. Specimen: unsorted PBMCs, collected just before starting antiretroviral therapy. CDR3 sequence (DNA): TGCGCCAGCAGCTTACGGGAACTAGCGCCTGGGGTCGAGCAGTACTTC. It encodes CASSLRELAPGVEQYF.